Sequencing of this T cell receptor (beta chain) was carried out in a study of vaccination and CD4 T cells after COVID-19. As to this clonotype: The antigen is not known.

The V and J ends lost 9 bases and 6 bases, in that order; junction bases with no gene match: 7. CDR1 MNHEY and CDR2 SVGEGT come from the germline V gene. The CDR3 is 13 residues long. As for treatment: approximately nine-day PBMC culture with coronavirus spike peptide pools or control peptides (ViraFEST assay). Researchers used the Oncomine TCR Beta short-read assay to sequence DNA from cultured CD4+ T cells. Once CD4+ T cells had been cultured, genomic DNA was extracted from them. TCRdb redid the calling of the PCR reads with MiXCR, one entry per CDR3 protein. In the table there are approximately 15,000 distinct CDR3 sequences, more than 25% of which are singletons.

The source of this sequence is a human donor with COVID-19. Source material: cultured CD4+ T cells from blood. The chain couples TRBV6-2 or TRBV6-3 to TRBJ2-1; 8 bases map to TRBD2. CDR3 in amino acids: CASRGGGLNEQFF. The CDR3 region has the DNA TGTGCCAGTCGGGGCGGGGGGCTCAATGAGCAGTTCTTC.